Below are 11 T cell receptor beta chains sequenced from a single sample in a study of cytomegalovirus exposure and HLA in healthy donors. The PCR contained 60 Vbeta and 13 Jbeta primers. This table comes from immunoSEQ multiplex PCR, and its TCRdb copy is limited to in-frame clones, with some not included. The data show 150,000 to 200,000 clones, with over 65% seen just once and roughly 3% held by the top ten. Material for sequencing was PBMCs. Receptors originate from a woman between 35 and 50 years old in good health and CMV-seronegative.

The CDR3 loop is CASSLGRGVNTGELFF. CDR3 nucleotides: TGTGCCAGCAGCTTAGGGCGGGGGGTGAACACCGGGGAGCTGTTTTTT. This chain connects TRBV7-3 to TRBJ2-2; 8 bases fit TRBD2. Germline loops: CDR1 SGHTA, CDR2 FQGTGA. The CDR3 covers 16 residues. Unmatched junction bases numbered 3, after V lost 2 bases and J lost 1 base.

The V call is TRBV5-1, the J call TRBJ2-3; 8 nucleotides align to TRBD1. V lost 0 bases, J lost 4 bases, and 7 bases stayed unmatched. This CDR3 is 16 amino acids long. Germline CDR1 SGHRS, CDR2 YFSETQ. The CDR3, as DNA: TGCGCCAGCAGCTTGGGGGACAGGCGAAGGGCAGATACGCAGTATTTT. It encodes CASSLGDRRRADTQYF.

V and J are TRBV18 and TRBJ1-3; 7 positions match TRBD1. Germline V gives CDR1 KGHSH, CDR2 LQKENI. This CDR3 is built from 16 residues. Trimming at V came to 3 bases and at J to 0 bases, leaving 5 bases not matched to a gene. The CDR3 here is CASSPYTGDSGNTIYF. The CDR3 nucleotides read TGTGCCAGCTCACCGTATACAGGGGACTCTGGAAACACCATATATTTT.

This clone was counted a few times. V usage is TRBV2 and J usage is TRBJ2-2, with 7 bases fitting TRBD2. The germline V gene has CDR1 SNHLY and CDR2 FYNNEI. The CDR3 length is 19 residues. Trimming cost V 0 bases and J 1 base; bases outside gene matches: 11. As DNA, the CDR3 is TGTGCCAGCAGTGAAGCGGGGGGGTCTCTAAGTCGGAACACCGGGGAGCTGTTTTTT. Translation: CASSEAGGSLSRNTGELFF.

This clone turned up a few times. CDR3 residues: CASSFPGQSQLFF. CDR3 sequence (DNA): TGCGCCAGCAGCTTCCCAGGTCAGAGTCAACTGTTTTTT. The chain employs TRBV5-1 and TRBJ1-4; the D is unclear. The CDR3 is made up of 13 amino acids. CDR1 and CDR2 from the germline V gene are SGHRS and YFSETQ. V gave up 2 bases and J gave up 12 bases, with 14 bases separating them.

This chain uses TRBV28 with TRBJ2-6, with a possible D match to TRBD2 (6 bases). The ends were cut back, 1 base at V and 2 bases at J, with 24 bases in the middle. Germline V CDR1 and CDR2: MDHEN, SYDVKM. CDR3 length: 21 residues. DNA of the CDR3: TGTGCCAGCAGTTTATTTGGTTTCGAGGGAAGTGGGGGGACTGGGGCCAACGTCCTGACTTTC. The encoded protein is CASSLFGFEGSGGTGANVLTF.

This chain uses TRBV6-5 with TRBJ2-5; D is unresolved. With 2 bases removed from V and 4 bases from J, the gap between germline ends came to 14 bases. The length of the CDR3 is 15 residues. Germline V gene sequence: CDR1 MNHEY, CDR2 SVGAGI. CDR3 bases: TGTGCCAGCAGTTACATGGGCAACCTGGGAGAGACCCAGTACTTC. This encodes CASSYMGNLGETQYF.

The chain is built from TRBV10-2 and TRBJ2-4; tentatively, D is TRBD2 (6 bases). Germline assignment: CDR1 WSHSY and CDR2 SAAADI. V dropped 3 bases and J dropped 10 bases, with 19 bases sitting between them. The CDR3 is 15 amino acids. In DNA, the CDR3 is TGCGCCAGCAGTGAATTTGGGACTGCATTCGTTATTCAGTACTTC. Translated, it gives CASSEFGTAFVIQYF.

This chain joins TRBV7-6 and TRBJ1-6; D call uncertain. Germline V gene data show CDR1 as SGHVS and CDR2 as FNYEAQ. V was clipped by 4 bases and J by 5 bases, with 18 bases between them. The CDR3 sequence is 17 residues long. The chain's CDR3 is CASSSDPAGSHNSPLHF. In nucleotides, the CDR3 is TGTGCCAGCAGCTCCGACCCCGCGGGTTCGCATAATTCACCCCTCCACTTT. Filled out from reference TRBV7-6 and TRBJ1-6, the complete variable domain reads GAGVSQSPRYKVTKRGQDVALRCDPISGHVSLYWYRQALGQGPEFLTYFNYEAQQDKSGLPNDRFSAERPEGSISTLTIQRTEQRDSAMYRCASSSDPAGSHNSPLHFGNGTRLTVT.

The chain recombines TRBV5-1 with TRBJ2-7, with D possibly TRBD2 on 6 matching bases. The CDR3 is 13 residues long. In germline, CDR1 is SGHRS, CDR2 YFSETQ. Between the trimmed V and J ends, which lost 2 bases and 6 bases, there was a span of 12 bases. This CDR3 is CASSFGSGSEQYF. The CDR3 DNA reads TGCGCCAGCAGCTTCGGGTCCGGGAGCGAGCAGTACTTC.

This chain joins TRBV5-1 and TRBJ2-1; perhaps TRBD2 as D (7 bases). V shed 4 bases and J shed 8 bases, with 22 bases lying between them. Per the germline V gene, CDR1 is SGHRS and CDR2 is YFSETQ. CDR3 length equals 16 residues. The CDR3 reads CASSLAPGRGYDEQFF. CDR3 DNA sequence: TGCGCCAGCAGCCTAGCCCCAGGGAGGGGGTACGATGAGCAGTTCTTC.